Each of the 25 T cell receptor beta chains below was sequenced from the same sample in a study of identical twins. Each CDR3 protein is one row after TCRdb ran MiXCR on the 5' RACE reads. Here the sample spans some 900,000 distinct CDR3 sequences, more than 9% being singletons. A further study also used this sample, focusing on yellow fever vaccine responses in identical twins.

Sequencing was done on a sample of PBMCs. The receptors were sampled from a woman aged 18 to 35 in good health.

This clonotype was counted a few times. J is TRBJ1-1 and V is TRBV20-1; D is possibly TRBD1 (6 bases). Germline V CDR1 and CDR2: DFQATT, SNEGSKA (reference sequence). This CDR3 spans 13 amino acids. V dropped 5 bases and J dropped 5 bases, with 15 bases sitting between them. CDR3 DNA: TGCAGTGCTGAAGGCAGGGGAAGGACTGAAGCTTTCTTT. Amino acid sequence: CSAEGRGRTEAFF.

The chain recombines TRBV7-9 with TRBJ2-5, with D uncertain. Between the trimmed V and J ends, which lost 5 bases and 4 bases, there was a span of 11 bases. There are 13 residues in the CDR3. The germline V gene has CDR1 SEHNR and CDR2 FQNEAQ (reference sequence). CDR3 region: CASSLSTRETQYF. DNA for the CDR3: TGTGCCAGCAGCCTCAGTACCCGAGAGACCCAGTACTTC.

This clonotype was found a few times. The V gene is TRBV20-1, the J gene TRBJ2-1, with 7 bases fitting TRBD1. The germline gives CDR1 DFQATT, CDR2 SNEGSKA (reference sequence). This CDR3 region has 15 residues. V gave up 4 bases and J gave up 4 bases; unmatched junction bases: 10. The CDR3 DNA reads TGCAGTGCTACCGAGGGGACAGCTAGTTACAATGAGCAGTTCTTC. It translates to CSATEGTASYNEQFF.

V gene TRBV7-3 combines with J gene TRBJ2-1, with a weak D call TRBD1 (6 bases). Germline CDR1 SGHTA, CDR2 FQGTGA. The CDR3 is made up of 16 amino acids. The ends were cut back, 0 bases at V and 8 bases at J, with 17 bases in the middle. CDR3 amino acids: CASSLTGMTHRDEQFF. The CDR3 nucleotides are TGTGCCAGCAGCTTAACCGGGATGACCCACAGGGATGAGCAGTTCTTC.

This clonotype was counted at least ten times. The CDR3: CSVGGSSELSSSYNEQFF. The CDR3 region has the DNA TGCAGCGTTGGTGGGTCTAGCGAATTGTCCAGCTCCTACAATGAGCAGTTCTTC. The chain is built from TRBV29-1 and TRBJ2-1, with D tentatively TRBD2 (6 bases). The length of the CDR3 is 18 residues. Deletions cut 4 bases from V and 0 bases from J, with 22 bases between. CDR1 SQVTM and CDR2 ANQGSEA come from the germline V gene.

This clonotype has more than one count but fewer than ten. The V call is TRBV29-1, the J call TRBJ1-1; D possibly corresponds to TRBD1 (6 bases). Trimming pared 7 bases from V and 5 bases from J, leaving 14 bases between. Germline V gives CDR1 SQVTM, CDR2 ANQGSEA. The CDR3 runs 12 residues. CDR3 loop: CSARGGITEAFF. The CDR3 DNA is TGCAGCGCCAGGGGAGGGATAACTGAAGCTTTCTTT.

Many counts were recorded for this clonotype. The genes are TRBV7-9 and TRBJ2-1, with D perhaps assigned TRBD1 or TRBD2 (5 bases each). Trimming shortened V by 5 bases and J by 5 bases, and 16 bases separated the two germline ends. Germline V gene sequence: CDR1 SEHNR, CDR2 FQNEAQ (reference sequence). This CDR3 is built from 15 residues. CDR3 protein: CASSPDMRGHNEQFF. The CDR3 region has the DNA TGTGCCAGCAGCCCTGACATGAGGGGACACAATGAGCAGTTCTTC.

DNA for the CDR3: TGTGCCAGCAGTGCCGGGCCCCCCACAGATACGCAGTATTTT. It codes for CASSAGPPTDTQYF. The chain combines TRBV12-3 or TRBV12-4 with TRBJ2-3, with D hard to call. V lost 5 bases and J lost 2, with 11 bases in between. The CDR3 sequence is 14 residues long.

The V and J genes are TRBV7-2 and TRBJ2-5, with D possibly TRBD2 on 7 matching bases. Trimming pared 4 bases from V and 2 bases from J, leaving 17 bases between. Germline loops: CDR1 SGHTA, CDR2 FQGNSA. This CDR3 has 16 residues. CDR3 DNA: TGTGCCAGCAGCTGGTTTGGGGGGGGGCCGCAAGAGACCCAGTACTTC. Encoded protein: CASSWFGGGPQETQYF.

The chain combines TRBV20-1 with TRBJ2-7; D call uncertain. V was clipped by 0 bases and J by 0 bases, with 12 bases between them. The V gene's germline CDR1 is DFQATT and CDR2 SNEGSKA (reference sequence). The CDR3 is 15 amino acids. The CDR3 loop reads CSARDGVRSSYEQYV. Here the CDR3 DNA reads TGCAGTGCTAGAGATGGGGTCCGCAGCTCCTACGAGCAGTACGTC.

This clonotype was recorded a few times. The V and J genes are TRBV24-1 and TRBJ2-1; D may correspond to TRBD1 or TRBD2 (5 bases each). The CDR3 runs 13 residues. Trimming left V 5 bases short and J 3 bases short, with 7 bases between. CDR1 is KGHDR, CDR2 SFDVKD, per germline. CDR3 amino acids: CATSAGRYNEQFF. In DNA, the CDR3 is TGTGCCACCAGTGCGGGGCGCTACAATGAGCAGTTCTTC.

This clonotype was counted only a few times. This chain joins TRBV5-1 and TRBJ1-4; possibly TRBD1 for D (6 bases). The CDR3 is 14 amino acids. Germline V lookup: CDR1 SGHRS, CDR2 YFSETQ. The germline V and J ends were trimmed by 4 bases and 4 bases, with 11 bases remaining between them. Written as DNA, the CDR3 is TGCGCCAGCAGCCCGGACAGTCATAATGAAAAACTGTTTTTT. Its protein is CASSPDSHNEKLFF.

The V gene is TRBV10-3, the J gene TRBJ1-2; 9 bases align to TRBD1. CDR3 length: 14 amino acids. Trimming took 0 bases from V and 8 from J; bases not matched to a gene: 4. The germline V gene has CDR1 ENHRY and CDR2 SYGVKD. The CDR3 nucleotides are TGTGCCATCAGTGAGTCCAGGACAGGGGAAGGCTACACCTTC. Translated: CAISESRTGEGYTF.

This chain joins TRBV25-1 and TRBJ2-3, with 7 bases lining up with TRBD2. Trimming cost V 5 bases and J 2 bases; bases outside gene matches: 7. Per germline, CDR1 MGHDK and CDR2 SYGVNS. This CDR3 has 15 amino acids. The CDR3 spells CASSWGGIITDTQYF. The DNA for the CDR3 is TGTGCCAGCAGTTGGGGGGGGATAATCACAGATACGCAGTATTTT.

This chain links TRBV15 with TRBJ2-2, with D unclear. This CDR3 is built from 15 residues. Germline CDR1 reads LNHNV; CDR2 reads YYDKDF (reference sequence). Trimming stripped 1 base from V and 6 bases from J, with 12 bases between. DNA for the CDR3: TGTGCCACCAGCAGAGCTAACGATGGGGCCGGGGAGCTGTTTTTT. Encoded protein: CATSRANDGAGELFF.

This clonotype occurred a few times. V gene TRBV24-1 combines with J gene TRBJ2-1; D remains unclear. The CDR3 length is 14 residues. With 3 bases removed from V and 5 bases from J, the gap between germline ends came to 10 bases. Germline CDR1 and CDR2: KGHDR and SFDVKD. The CDR3, as DNA: TGTGCCACCAGTGATCCAGAAGTCCACAATGAGCAGTTCTTC. Its translation is CATSDPEVHNEQFF.

This clonotype was observed a handful of times. The V gene is TRBV2, the J gene TRBJ2-1, with no clear D. The CDR3 totals 14 residues. Trimming pared 11 bases from V and 2 bases from J, leaving 16 bases between. Germline CDR1 reads SNHLY; CDR2 reads FYNNEI. CDR3 bases: TGTGCCGGCACCCGTCCACTCCCCTACAATGAGCAGTTCTTC. Protein sequence: CAGTRPLPYNEQFF.

The chain is built from TRBV7-9 and TRBJ1-5; D perhaps matches TRBD1 (5 bases). V was trimmed by 5 bases and J by 2 bases, leaving 10 bases between them. This CDR3 has 14 amino acids. Germline loops: CDR1 SEHNR, CDR2 FQNEAQ (reference sequence). The DNA for the CDR3 is TGTGCCAGCAGCCATCCGGGGGGCAATCAGCCCCAGCATTTT. Translating it yields CASSHPGGNQPQHF. The complete variable domain, with remaining parts taken from reference TRBV7-9 and TRBJ1-5, reads DTGVSQNPRHKITKRGQNVTFRCDPISEHNRLYWYRQTLGQGPEFLTYFQNEAQLEKSRLLSDRFSAERPKGSFSTLEIQRTEQGDSAMYLCASSHPGGNQPQHFGDGTRLSIL.

The gene calls are TRBV14 and TRBJ2-2; no reliable D call. Trimming pared 1 base from V and 4 bases from J, leaving 10 bases between. The CDR3 consists of 15 residues. Germline CDR1 and CDR2: SGHDN and FVKESK. The CDR3 DNA sequence: TGTGCCAGCAGCCAAGTGGCTAGGACCACCGGGGAGCTGTTTTTT. Amino acids: CASSQVARTTGELFF.

This clonotype has a handful of counts. The CDR3 DNA is TGTGCCAGCTCACCAAGTAAAGGTACCTCTGGAAACACCATATATTTT. It codes for CASSPSKGTSGNTIYF. The chain employs TRBV18 and TRBJ1-3; unclear D gene. The CDR3 spans 16 residues. Germline V CDR1 and CDR2: KGHSH, LQKENI. Deletions cut 2 bases from V and 0 bases from J, with 11 bases between.

In its sample, this clonotype was seen many times. The gene calls are TRBV12-3 or TRBV12-4 and TRBJ2-3; 8 nucleotides agree with TRBD2. There are 16 residues in the CDR3. J gave up 1 base and V 2 bases, and 5 bases lay outside the gene matches. Here the CDR3 DNA reads TGTGCCAGCAGTTTACAGGCTAGCGGGCGCACAGATACGCAGTATTTT. Amino acid sequence: CASSLQASGRTDTQYF.

This clonotype was observed a few times. The V and J genes are TRBV28 and TRBJ1-1; D gene uncertain. V was shortened by 5 bases and J by 10 bases, with 20 bases between the two germline ends. Germline CDR1 reads MDHEN; CDR2 reads SYDVKM. There are 14 residues in the CDR3. The CDR3 region is CASSPMGTLERAFF. The CDR3 DNA reads as TGTGCCAGCAGTCCCATGGGCACCCTAGAGCGAGCTTTCTTT.

The rearrangement uses TRBV25-1 and TRBJ2-3, with TRBD2 matching 8 bases. Germline CDR1 MGHDK, CDR2 SYGVNS. The ends lost 4 bases at V and 0 bases at J; junction bases unmatched: 3. The CDR3 is 15 residues long. This chain's CDR3 is CASSGIAGSTDTQYF. CDR3 bases: TGTGCCAGCAGTGGAATAGCGGGGAGCACAGATACGCAGTATTTT.

The chain carries TRBV7-3 and TRBJ1-5, with D unclear. Germline CDR1 is SGHTA and CDR2 is FQGTGA. V was clipped by 4 bases and J by 6 bases, with 13 bases between them. The CDR3 runs to 14 residues. CDR3 nucleotides: TGTGCCAGCAGCTCCCTAAACTATGGTCAGCCCCAGCATTTT. It is translated as CASSSLNYGQPQHF.

This clonotype was picked up a small number of times. The CDR3, as DNA: TGTGCCAGCACCCTAAATGGACAGGGGACAGATACGCAGTATTTT. This sequence encodes CASTLNGQGTDTQYF. The rearrangement links TRBV7-3 to TRBJ2-3; TRBD1 aligns across 9 bases. The J segment lost 3 bases and the V segment lost 7 bases, leaving 8 bases of the junction unmatched. Germline CDR1 reads SGHTA; CDR2 reads FQGTGA. CDR3 size: 15 residues.